Below, one TCR beta chain is given with its context. As yet, its antigen is unknown. One end of the junction fails to match germline, which may point to a read error. The sample comes from a study of cytomegalovirus exposure and HLA in healthy donors. Germline V CDR1 and CDR2: MGHRA, YSYEKL. CDR3 size: 15 residues. Broader study findings: Researchers counted around 180 TCR beta chains as cytomegalovirus-associated. What TCR beta sequences reportedly achieved was accurate prediction of HLA-A and HLA-B alleles in most subjects. Researchers had no immune exposure information except CMV serostatus available.

This PCR relied on a set of 60 Vbeta primers and 13 Jbeta primers. Generated by immunoSEQ multiplex PCR, the TCRdb table keeps only in-frame clones and is missing some. This table has roughly 150,000 clones, 80% to 85% appearing once. This sequence joins TRBV4-1 and TRBJ2-1; 8 nucleotides align to TRBD2. This TCR derives from a man in his forties or fifties in good health and CMV-seropositive. The material sequenced was PBMCs. CDR3 amino acids: CASSQESGSVNEQFF. CDR3 sequence (DNA): TGTGCCAGCAGCCAAGAAAGCGGGAGTGTCAATGAGCAGTTCTTC.